This TCR beta chain was observed in a study of T and B cells in COVID-19 patients. This clonotype was observed a single time. No antigen is known for it. Overall study findings and caveats: The recovered cohort had more than 2,000 exclusive TCR clusters, including 30 to 40 low generation probability clusters.

This CDR3 has 17 amino acids. Trimming cost V 1 base and J 4 bases; bases outside gene matches: 8. In germline, CDR1 is SGHAT, CDR2 FQNNGV. Multiplex PCR with BIOMED2 TRB-A/B primer pools amplified TRB rearrangements. TCRdb independently ran MiXCR on the multiplex PCR reads; one entry per CDR3 protein. The sample shows under 8,500 distinct CDR3 sequences, over 25% of them seen only once. Blood genomic DNA input for TRB amplification was about 250-500 ng. Input material: blood. The chain employs TRBV11-2 and TRBJ2-3; TRBD2 matches at 10 bases. The sequence was collected from a human donor with active COVID-19. The CDR3 spells CASSLGVAGGYPDTQYF. The CDR3 DNA is TGTGCCAGCAGCTTAGGGGTAGCGGGAGGATACCCAGATACGCAGTATTTT.